This T cell receptor beta chain was sequenced for a study of regulatory T cells in long-lasting Graves disease. This clonotype has just a few counts. What it binds is unknown. This CDR3 comprises 13 residues. Trimming left V 5 bases short and J 0 bases short, with 5 bases between. The time point: persistent/refractory GD, antithyroid drugs over 5 years with positive TRAb. Researchers made the TCR library from RNA that was extracted from PBMCs. Whole-study findings and limits: Newly diagnosed disease favored TRBV20-1 and TRBJ2-1 over persistent disease.

Libraries of TCR beta came from iRepertoire HTBI primers plus Arm-PCR of CDR3 regions. TCRdb fed the multiplex PCR reads into MiXCR, producing one record per CDR3 protein. The sample lists fewer than 550,000 distinct CDR3 sequences; roughly a fifth were seen once. The source is a female donor with Graves disease. The specimen comprised peripheral blood mononuclear cells (PBMCs), sampled when the disease was refractory, from a patient treated with antithyroid drugs. The V call is TRBV12-3 or TRBV12-4, the J call TRBJ1-3; D ambiguous. CDR3 in DNA: TGTGCCAGCAGTCGTTACTCTGGAAACACCATATATTTT. Protein product: CASSRYSGNTIYF.